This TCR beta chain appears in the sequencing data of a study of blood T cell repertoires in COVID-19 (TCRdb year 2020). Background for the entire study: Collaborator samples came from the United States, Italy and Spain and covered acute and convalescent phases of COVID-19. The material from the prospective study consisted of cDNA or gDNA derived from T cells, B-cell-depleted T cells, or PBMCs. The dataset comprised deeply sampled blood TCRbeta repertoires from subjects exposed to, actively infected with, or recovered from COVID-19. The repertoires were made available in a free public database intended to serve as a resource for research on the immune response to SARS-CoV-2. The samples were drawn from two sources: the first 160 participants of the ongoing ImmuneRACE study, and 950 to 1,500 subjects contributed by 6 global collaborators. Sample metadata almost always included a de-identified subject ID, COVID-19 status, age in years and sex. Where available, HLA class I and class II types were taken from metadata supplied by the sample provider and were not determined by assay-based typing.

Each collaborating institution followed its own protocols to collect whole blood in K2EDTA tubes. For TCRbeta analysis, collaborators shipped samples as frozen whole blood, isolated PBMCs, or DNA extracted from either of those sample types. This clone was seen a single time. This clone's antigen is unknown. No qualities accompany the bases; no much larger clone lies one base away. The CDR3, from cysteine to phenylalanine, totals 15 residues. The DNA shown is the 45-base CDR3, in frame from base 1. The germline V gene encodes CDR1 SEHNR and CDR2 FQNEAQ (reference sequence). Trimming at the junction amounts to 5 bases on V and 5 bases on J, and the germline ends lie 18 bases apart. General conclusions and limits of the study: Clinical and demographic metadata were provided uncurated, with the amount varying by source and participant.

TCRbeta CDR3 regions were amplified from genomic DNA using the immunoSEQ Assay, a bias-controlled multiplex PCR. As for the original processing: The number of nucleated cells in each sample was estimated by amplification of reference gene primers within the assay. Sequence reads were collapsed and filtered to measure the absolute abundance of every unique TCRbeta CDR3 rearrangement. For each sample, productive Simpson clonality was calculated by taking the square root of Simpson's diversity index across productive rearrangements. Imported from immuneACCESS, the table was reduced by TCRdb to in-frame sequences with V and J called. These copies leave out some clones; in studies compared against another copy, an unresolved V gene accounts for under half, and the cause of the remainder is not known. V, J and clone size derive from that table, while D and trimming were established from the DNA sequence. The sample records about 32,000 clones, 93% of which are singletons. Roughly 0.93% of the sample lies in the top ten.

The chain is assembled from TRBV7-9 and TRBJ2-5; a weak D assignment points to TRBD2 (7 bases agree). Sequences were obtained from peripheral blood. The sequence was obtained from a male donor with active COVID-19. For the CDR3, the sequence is CASSLTAGASETQYF. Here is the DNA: TGTGCCAGCAGCCTAACGGCGGGGGCTTCCGAGACCCAGTACTTC.